This TCR beta chain was recovered during a study of shared clonotypes between healthy human individuals. Study conclusions and caveats: Four donors had about 5.1% of their naive CD4 clonotypes in common.

In regard to this clone: Its antigen is unidentified.

CD45RO-negative cells were positively selected for CCR7, leaving out terminally differentiated effector memory CD45RA+ cells. CDR3 length: 15 residues. Germline values: CDR1 GTSNPN, CDR2 SVGIG (reference sequence). V dropped 1 base and J dropped 7 bases, with 20 bases sitting between them. Deep was the level at which the assay was run. For each subset, genomic DNA was distributed in equal portions over several immunoSEQ plates. Profiling relied on immunoSEQ multiplex PCR, and the TCRdb table lists in-frame clones only, not all of them. The repertoire holds about 1,800,000 clones, with roughly 95% as singletons.

The TCR sequence derives from a man aged 18 to 30 in good health. Sequenced material: naive CD8+ T cells sorted from blood. This chain links TRBV30 with TRBJ2-7, with D maybe TRBD1 (6 bases). The CDR3 protein is CAWSGPGGIPGEQYF. CDR3 DNA: TGTGCCTGGAGTGGCCCTGGGGGCATCCCTGGGGAGCAGTACTTC.